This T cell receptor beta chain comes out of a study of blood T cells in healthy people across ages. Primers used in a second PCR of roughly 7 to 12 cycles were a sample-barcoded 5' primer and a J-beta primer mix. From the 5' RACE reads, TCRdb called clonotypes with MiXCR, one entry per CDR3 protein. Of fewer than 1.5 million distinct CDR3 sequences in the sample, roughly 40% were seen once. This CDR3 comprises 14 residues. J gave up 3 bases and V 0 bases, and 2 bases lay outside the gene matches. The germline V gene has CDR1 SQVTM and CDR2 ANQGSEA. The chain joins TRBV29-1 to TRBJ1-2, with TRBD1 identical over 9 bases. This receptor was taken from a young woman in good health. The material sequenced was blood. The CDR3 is CSVEEQGADYGYTF. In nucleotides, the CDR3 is TGCAGCGTTGAAGAACAGGGGGCTGACTATGGCTACACCTTC. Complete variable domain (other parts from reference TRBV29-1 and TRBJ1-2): SAVISQKPSRDICQRGTSLTIQCQVDSQVTMMFWYRQQPGQSLTLIATANQGSEATYESGFVIDKFPISRPNLTFSTLTVSNMSPEDSSIYLCSVEEQGADYGYTFGSGTRLTVV.